The rows below give T cell receptor beta chains drawn from one sample of a study of CD8 T cells in Susac syndrome. TCRdb re-derived calls from the immunoSEQ multiplex PCR reads in MiXCR, one entry per CDR3 protein. Counted here are about 190,000 distinct CDR3 sequences, just under 95% occurring once; the ten biggest clones make up 0.16%. The material sequenced was CD8+ T cells from PBMCs. These receptors originate from a human donor with Susac syndrome. Each CDR3 is given with its conserved first and last residue. D genes are given only for firm matches. Not all rows give a size; the values are once, few, many and, for expanded clones, a class.

once,TRBJ2-6,17,TRBD1,TRBV27,TGTGCCAGCGGAGTGCAGGGGGCACTTTCTGGGGCCAACGTCCTGACTTTC,CASGVQGALSGANVLTF
once,TRBJ2-7,14,-,TRBV6-5,TGTGCCAGCAGTCCCTCAGGGGACGCCTACGAGCAGTACTTC,CASSPSGDAYEQYF
-,TRBJ1-2,15,-,TRBV4-1,TGCGCCAGCAGCCAGCGGGCCCTTGGTAACTATGGCTACACCTTC,CASSQRALGNYGYTF
-,TRBJ2-1,13,TRBD1,TRBV5-6,TGTGCCAGCTTGGGACAGGGGGCAGGTGAGCAGTTCTTC,CASLGQGAGEQFF
-,TRBJ1-2,16,-,TRBV27,TGTGCCAGCAGTTTATTCGCCAGCGAGCCTAACTATGGCTACACCTTC,CASSLFASEPNYGYTF
-,TRBJ2-1,16,TRBD2,TRBV12-3/TRBV12-4,TGTGCCAGCAGCAAACCGGGACTAGCGGGTTACAATGAGCAGTTCTTC,CASSKPGLAGYNEQFF
-,TRBJ1-5,14,-,TRBV20-1,TGCAGTGCTAGTGAAGGGCATAGCAATCAGCCCCAGCATTTT,CSASEGHSNQPQHF
-,TRBJ2-2,17,-,TRBV4-2,TGTGCCAGCAGCCAAGGGTACAGCGCTACGAACACCGGGGAGCTGTTTTTT,CASSQGYSATNTGELFF
-,TRBJ2-1,14,TRBD2,TRBV27,TGTGCCAGCAGTACGGGGGGGTTCAACAATGAGCAGTTCTTC,CASSTGGFNNEQFF
-,TRBJ2-7,14,-,TRBV6-1,TGTGCCACGACCTCGGTTGGCAGCAGCTACGAGCAGTACTTC,CATTSVGSSYEQYF
-,TRBJ1-2,15,TRBD1,TRBV9,TGTGCCAGCAGCGCGCAGGACAGGGAACGATATGGCTACACCTTC,CASSAQDRERYGYTF
-,TRBJ2-7,11,-,TRBV29-1,TGCAGCGTGGAACAGAGATACGAGCAGTACTTC,CSVEQRYEQYF
-,TRBJ2-5,18,TRBD2,TRBV4-1,TGCGCCAGCAGCCAAGATCCAGCGGGGGGGCTTTCTGGGGAGACCCAGTACTTC,CASSQDPAGGLSGETQYF
-,TRBJ2-7,14,TRBD1,TRBV27,TGTGCCAGCAGTATCCTCGGGACAGGCTACGAGCAGTACTTC,CASSILGTGYEQYF
-,TRBJ2-2,16,TRBD2,TRBV20-1,TGCAGTGCTAGGACTAGCGGGAGGGCGAGCACCGGGGAGCTGTTTTTT,CSARTSGRASTGELFF
-,TRBJ2-7,14,-,TRBV18,TGTGCCAGCTCACCCGACAAGGGGTTCACTGAGCAGTACTTC,CASSPDKGFTEQYF
-,TRBJ2-3,13,-,TRBV29-1,TGCAGCGTTCCAGGGGCCGGCACAGATACGCAGTATTTT,CSVPGAGTDTQYF
-,TRBJ1-1,15,-,TRBV3-1,TGTGCCAGCAGCCCGCCAAGGGGGTTGAACACTGAAGCTTTCTTT,CASSPPRGLNTEAFF
-,TRBJ1-2,10,-,TRBV7-9,TGTGCCAGCAGCTTGGACGCCAAGACCTTC,CASSLDAKTF
-,TRBJ2-1,16,TRBD2,TRBV3-1,TGTGCCAGCAGCCAAGAGTTAATAGCGGGAGCCAATGAGCAGTTCTTC,CASSQELIAGANEQFF
-,TRBJ2-5,14,TRBD1,TRBV18,TGTGCCAGCTCACCGGTGGACAGGGAAGAGACCCAGTACTTC,CASSPVDREETQYF
few,TRBJ2-2,14,-,TRBV5-6,TGTGCCAGCAGCTTGGTCTCCAACACCGGGGAGCTGTTTTTT,CASSLVSNTGELFF
once,TRBJ2-3,15,TRBD2,TRBV6-5,TGTGCCAGCAGTTCGACTAGCGGGAGTTCAGATACGCAGTATTTT,CASSSTSGSSDTQYF
-,TRBJ2-5,16,-,TRBV7-2,TGTGCCAGCAGCCTTTCGGGGGCCTGGGGGGAAGAGACCCAGTACTTC,CASSLSGAWGEETQYF
-,TRBJ1-5,15,TRBD1,TRBV18,TGTGCCAGCTCACCAATAATCGGGGACAGTCAGCCCCAGCATTTT,CASSPIIGDSQPQHF
-,TRBJ2-7,13,-,TRBV12-3/TRBV12-4,TGTGCCAGCAGGGAGACAAGCACCTACGAGCAGTACTTC,CASRETSTYEQYF
-,TRBJ1-1,14,-,TRBV6-5,TGTGCCAGCACCCCGGGTCAAGGGGACACTGAAGCTTTCTTT,CASTPGQGDTEAFF
-,TRBJ1-5,12,-,TRBV11-2,TGTGCCAGCAGCTCGAACAATCAGCCCCAGCATTTT,CASSSNNQPQHF
-,TRBJ2-7,13,TRBD2,TRBV29-1,TGCAGCGTCCCGGGACTAGCGGACTACGAGCAGTACTTC,CSVPGLADYEQYF
-,TRBJ2-2,16,TRBD2,TRBV27,TGTGCCAGCAGTTTGGGTCCCGGACTAGTTGCCGGGGAGCTGTTTTTT,CASSLGPGLVAGELFF
-,TRBJ2-7,14,TRBD2,TRBV12-3/TRBV12-4,TGTGCCAGCAGCCTTAGCGGGAGTGAGTACGAGCAGTACTTC,CASSLSGSEYEQYF
-,TRBJ2-5,16,-,TRBV4-2,TGTGCCAGCAGCCAAGGGCATGAAGGGGCGAGGGAGACCCAGTACTTC,CASSQGHEGARETQYF
-,TRBJ2-7,12,TRBD2,TRBV20-1,TGCAGTGCTGCGGGACTAGCAAGCGAGCAGTACTTC,CSAAGLASEQYF
-,TRBJ1-1,16,TRBD1,TRBV15,TGTGCCACCAGCAGACCGAAAGGACAGGGGAACACTGAAGCTTTCTTT,CATSRPKGQGNTEAFF
-,TRBJ2-3,15,TRBD1,TRBV6-5,TGTGCCAGCAGTTACCGGGACAGGGTAACAGATACGCAGTATTTT,CASSYRDRVTDTQYF
once,TRBJ2-5,14,TRBD2,TRBV20-1,TGCAGTGCACGTCTAGCGGGGGTCGGAGAGACCCAGTACTTC,CSARLAGVGETQYF
-,TRBJ2-7,13,-,TRBV9,TGTGCCAGCACGCCGTGGGGGAATTACGAGCAGTACTTC,CASTPWGNYEQYF
-,TRBJ2-7,14,-,TRBV4-1,TGCGCCAGCAGCCAAGGGTCCGAGAACTACGAGCAGTACTTC,CASSQGSENYEQYF
-,TRBJ1-5,14,-,TRBV19,TGTGCCACCTGGACGGGGGGTAGCAATCAGCCCCAGCATTTT,CATWTGGSNQPQHF
-,TRBJ2-1,12,-,TRBV9,TGTGCCAGCAGCGTAGGGAACGCTGAGCAGTTCTTC,CASSVGNAEQFF
once,TRBJ2-5,16,TRBD1,TRBV3-1,TGTGCCAGCAGCCAAGATAGGACAGGGGGGTCAGAGACCCAGTACTTC,CASSQDRTGGSETQYF
-,TRBJ1-1,13,-,TRBV27,TGTGCCAGCAGACCCGGGGGTTGGGCTGAAGCTTTCTTT,CASRPGGWAEAFF
-,TRBJ1-1,11,-,TRBV20-1,TGCAGTGCCATGACTCTATCCGGCGCTTTCTTT,CSAMTLSGAFF
few,TRBJ2-7,14,-,TRBV7-9,TGTGCCAGCAGCCGTCCGACCGCACCCTACGAGCAGTACTTC,CASSRPTAPYEQYF
-,TRBJ2-3,14,-,TRBV19,TGTGCCAGTAGTCCGGGACCTAACACAGATACGCAGTATTTT,CASSPGPNTDTQYF